This T cell receptor (beta chain) appears in the sequencing data of a study of radiotherapy plus CTLA-4 blockade in lung cancer. General study results and limits: TCR clones of tumor origin grew in blood after radiotherapy plus ipilimumab.

On this clone: The target antigen is unknown.

J lost 5 bases, V lost 0 bases, and 4 bases had no gene match. The CDR3 runs 15 residues. Germline V lookup: CDR1 ENHRY, CDR2 SYGVKD. TCRdb's table, derived via immunoSEQ multiplex PCR, lists solely in-frame clones and lacks some. The repertoire holds about 73,000 clones, around 87% seen once, with 35% to 45% in the top ten. The chain couples TRBV10-3 to TRBJ2-1; TRBD2 matches 7 bases. This sequence originates from a human donor with non-small cell lung cancer that progressed on radiotherapy plus ipilimumab. The sample in question was peripheral blood, obtained from a patient treated with radiotherapy plus ipilimumab. The CDR3 is CAISESQRENNEQFF. CDR3 bases: TGTGCCATCAGTGAGTCCCAGCGGGAAAACAATGAGCAGTTCTTC.